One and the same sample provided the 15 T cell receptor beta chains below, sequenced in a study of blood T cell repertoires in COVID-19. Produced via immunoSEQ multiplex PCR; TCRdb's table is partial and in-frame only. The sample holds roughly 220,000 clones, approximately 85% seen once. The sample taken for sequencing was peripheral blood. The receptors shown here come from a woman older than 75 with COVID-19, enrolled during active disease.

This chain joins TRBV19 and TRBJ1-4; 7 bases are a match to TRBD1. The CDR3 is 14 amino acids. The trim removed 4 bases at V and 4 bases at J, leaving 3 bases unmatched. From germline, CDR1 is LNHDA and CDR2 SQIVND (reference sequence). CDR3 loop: CASSNTGDNEKLFF. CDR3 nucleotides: TGTGCCAGTAGTAACACAGGGGATAATGAAAAACTGTTTTTT.

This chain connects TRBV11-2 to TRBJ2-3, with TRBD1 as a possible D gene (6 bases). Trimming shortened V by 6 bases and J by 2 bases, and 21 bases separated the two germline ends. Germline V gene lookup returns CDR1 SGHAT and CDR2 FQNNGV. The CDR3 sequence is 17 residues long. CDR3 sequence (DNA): TGTGCCAGCAGGACCACCAGGGGCGGATTCTTCACAGATACGCAGTATTTT. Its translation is CASRTTRGGFFTDTQYF.

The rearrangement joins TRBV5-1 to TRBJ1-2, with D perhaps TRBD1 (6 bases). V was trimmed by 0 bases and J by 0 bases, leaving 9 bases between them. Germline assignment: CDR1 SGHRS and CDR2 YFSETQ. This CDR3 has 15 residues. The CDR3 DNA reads TGCGCCAGCAGCTTGGTAGGGGGAGCTAACTATGGCTACACCTTC. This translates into CASSLVGGANYGYTF. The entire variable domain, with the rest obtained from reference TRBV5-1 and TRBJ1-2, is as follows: KAGVTQTPRYLIKTRGQQVTLSCSPISGHRSVSWYQQTPGQGLQFLFEYFSETQRNKGNFPGRFSGRQFSNSRSEMNVSTLELGDSALYLCASSLVGGANYGYTFGSGTRLTVV.

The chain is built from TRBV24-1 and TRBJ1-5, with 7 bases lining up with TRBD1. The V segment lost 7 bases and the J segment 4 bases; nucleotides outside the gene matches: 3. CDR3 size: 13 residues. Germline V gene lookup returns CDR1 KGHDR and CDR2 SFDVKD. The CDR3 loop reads CATRGTANQPQHF. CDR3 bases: TGTGCCACCAGAGGGACAGCAAATCAGCCCCAGCATTTT.

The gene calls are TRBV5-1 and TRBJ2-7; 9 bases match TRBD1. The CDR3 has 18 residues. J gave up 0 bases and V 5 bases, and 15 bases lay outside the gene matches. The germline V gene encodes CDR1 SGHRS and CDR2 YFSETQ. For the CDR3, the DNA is TGCGCCAGCAGAAGGCATTTCTCGACAGGGGGGAACTCCTACGAGCAGTACTTC. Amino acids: CASRRHFSTGGNSYEQYF.

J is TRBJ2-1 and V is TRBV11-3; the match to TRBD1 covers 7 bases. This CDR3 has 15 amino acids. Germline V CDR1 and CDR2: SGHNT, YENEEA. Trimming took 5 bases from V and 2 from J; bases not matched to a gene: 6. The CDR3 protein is CASSPRDSPYNEQFF. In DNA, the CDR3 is TGTGCCAGCAGCCCCCGGGACAGCCCCTACAATGAGCAGTTCTTC.

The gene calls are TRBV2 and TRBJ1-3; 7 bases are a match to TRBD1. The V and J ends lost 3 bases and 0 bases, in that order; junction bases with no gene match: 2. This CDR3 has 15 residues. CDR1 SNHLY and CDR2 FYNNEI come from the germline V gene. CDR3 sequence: CASSEQGVSGNTIYF. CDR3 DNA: TGTGCCAGCAGTGAGCAGGGGGTCTCTGGAAACACCATATATTTT. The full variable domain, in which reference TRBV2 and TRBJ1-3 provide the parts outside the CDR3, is EPEVTQTPSHQVTQMGQEVILRCVPISNHLYFYWYRQILGQKVEFLVSFYNNEISEKSEIFDDQFSVERPDGSNFTLKIRSTKLEDSAMYFCASSEQGVSGNTIYFGEGSWLTVV.

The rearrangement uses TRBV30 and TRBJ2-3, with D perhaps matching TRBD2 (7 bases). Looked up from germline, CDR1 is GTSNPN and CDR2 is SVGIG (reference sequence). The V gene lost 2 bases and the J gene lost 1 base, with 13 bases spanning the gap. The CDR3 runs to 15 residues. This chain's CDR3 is CAWSSGAGGTDTQYF. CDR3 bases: TGTGCCTGGAGTTCGGGGGCGGGAGGCACAGATACGCAGTATTTT.

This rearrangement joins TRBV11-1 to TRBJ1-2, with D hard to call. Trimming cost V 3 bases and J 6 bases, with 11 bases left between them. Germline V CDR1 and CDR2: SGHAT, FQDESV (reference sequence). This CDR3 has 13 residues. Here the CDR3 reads CASSLSQVDGYTF. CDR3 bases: TGTGCCAGCAGCTTGAGTCAGGTCGATGGCTACACCTTC. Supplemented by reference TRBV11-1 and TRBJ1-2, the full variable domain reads EAEVAQSPRYKITEKSQAVAFWCDPISGHATLYWYRQILGQGPELLVQFQDESVVDDSQLPKDRFSAERLKGVDSTLKIQPAELGDSAMYLCASSLSQVDGYTFGSGTRLTVV.

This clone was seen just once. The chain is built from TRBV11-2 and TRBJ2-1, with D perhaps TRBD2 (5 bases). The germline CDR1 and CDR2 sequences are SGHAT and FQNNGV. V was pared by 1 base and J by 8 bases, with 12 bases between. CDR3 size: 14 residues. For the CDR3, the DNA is TGTGCCAGCAGCTTAGGGGCGGGCTCGGATGAGCAGTTCTTC. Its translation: CASSLGAGSDEQFF.

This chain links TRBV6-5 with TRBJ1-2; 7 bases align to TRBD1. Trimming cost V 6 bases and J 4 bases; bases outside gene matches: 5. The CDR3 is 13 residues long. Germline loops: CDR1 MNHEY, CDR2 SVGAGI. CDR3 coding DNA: TGTGCCAGCAGACCCGGGACAGTCTATGGCTACACCTTC. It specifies CASRPGTVYGYTF.

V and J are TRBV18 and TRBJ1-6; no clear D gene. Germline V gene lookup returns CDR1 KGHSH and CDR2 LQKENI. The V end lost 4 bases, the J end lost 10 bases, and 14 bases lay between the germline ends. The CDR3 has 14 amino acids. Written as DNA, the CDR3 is TGTGCCAGCTCACTTGCAGGCGCGATCTCACCCCTCCACTTT. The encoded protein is CASSLAGAISPLHF.

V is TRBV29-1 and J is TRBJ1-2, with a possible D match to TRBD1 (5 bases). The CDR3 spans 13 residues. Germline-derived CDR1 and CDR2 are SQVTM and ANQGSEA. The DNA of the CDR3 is TGCAGTGCGGCTGCAGGGTGGAGCTATGGCTACACCTTC. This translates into CSAAAGWSYGYTF.

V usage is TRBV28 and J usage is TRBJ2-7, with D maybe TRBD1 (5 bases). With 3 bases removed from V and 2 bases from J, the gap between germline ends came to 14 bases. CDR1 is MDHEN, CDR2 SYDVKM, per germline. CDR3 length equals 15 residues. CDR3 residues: CASSFSGRAPYEQYF. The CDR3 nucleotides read TGTGCCAGCAGTTTTTCGGGCAGGGCGCCCTACGAGCAGTACTTC.

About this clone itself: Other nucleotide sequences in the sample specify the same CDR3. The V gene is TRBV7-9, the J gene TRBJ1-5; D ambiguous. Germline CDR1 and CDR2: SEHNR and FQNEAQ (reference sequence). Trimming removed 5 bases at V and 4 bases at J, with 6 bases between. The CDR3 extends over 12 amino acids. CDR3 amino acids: CASSRGNQPQHF. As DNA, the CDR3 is TGTGCCAGCAGCCGCGGGAATCAGCCCCAGCATTTT.